Listed below are T cell receptor beta chains from one sample, sequenced in a study of cytomegalovirus exposure and HLA in healthy donors. Sequenced by immunoSEQ multiplex PCR; TCRdb stores in-frame clones only, minus some. The table lists roughly 70,000 clones, 96% of them singletons. Sequencing was done on a sample of PBMCs. Source of these receptors: a man between 18 and 29 years old in good health and CMV-seronegative. CDR3s include the opening cysteine and the closing phenylalanine or tryptophan. Each record gives: V gene, clone size, D gene, J gene, CDR3 protein, CDR3 DNA. The D gene is left open where the match is weak. Clone sizes are given selectively: once, few, many, or a class where the clone is expanded.

TRBV2	-	TRBD1	TRBJ2-7	CASSPTGLYEQYF	TGTGCCAGCAGTCCGACAGGGTTGTACGAGCAGTACTTC
TRBV5-1	-	-	TRBJ2-3	CASSLVEGRDTQYF	TGCGCCAGCAGCTTGGTTGAAGGGAGAGATACGCAGTATTTT
TRBV4-1	-	TRBD1	TRBJ1-4	CASSQVGTGGVREKLFF	TGCGCCAGCAGCCAAGTCGGGACAGGGGGCGTGAGGGAAAAACTGTTTTTT
TRBV5-3	-	-	TRBJ1-1	CARSLFCLPGVRTEAFF	TGTGCCAGAAGCTTGTTTTGTTTACCCGGGGTAAGGACTGAAGCTTTCTTT
TRBV30	-	TRBD1	TRBJ1-2	CAWSRGQGAPYGYTF	TGTGCCTGGAGTCGGGGACAGGGGGCACCCTATGGCTACACCTTC
TRBV13	-	TRBD1	TRBJ2-7	CASSAPPGTGPHEQYF	TGTGCCAGCAGCGCTCCTCCCGGGACAGGGCCGCACGAGCAGTACTTC
TRBV2	-	-	TRBJ2-3	CASSLGGWSTDTQYF	TGTGCCAGCAGTTTGGGGGGATGGTCCACAGATACGCAGTATTTT
TRBV2	-	TRBD1	TRBJ1-5	CASSSGTDSNQPQHF	TGTGCCAGCAGTTCCGGGACAGATAGCAATCAGCCCCAGCATTTT
TRBV6-1	-	-	TRBJ2-5	CASSEDGDQETQYF	TGTGCCAGCAGTGAAGACGGAGACCAAGAGACCCAGTACTTC
TRBV13	-	-	TRBJ2-7	CASSLSERRASYEQYF	TGTGCCAGCAGCTTGTCGGAGCGGCGGGCTAGCTACGAGCAGTACTTC
TRBV4-1	-	TRBD1	TRBJ1-2	CASSRQGATGYGYTF	TGCGCCAGCAGTCGACAGGGGGCCACGGGGTATGGCTACACCTTC
TRBV19	-	-	TRBJ2-7	CASSISVNYEQYF	TGTGCCAGTAGTATTAGCGTCAACTACGAGCAGTACTTC
TRBV6-5	once	TRBD2	TRBJ2-2	CASSTGLADTGELFF	TGTGCCAGCAGTACTGGACTAGCGGACACCGGGGAGCTGTTTTTT
TRBV28	-	-	TRBJ1-4	CASNPATGVEKLFF	TGTGCCAGCAACCCGGCGACAGGCGTAGAAAAACTGTTTTTT
TRBV29-1	-	-	TRBJ1-5	CSVTTGWSNQPQHF	TGCAGCGTAACCACAGGGTGGAGCAATCAGCCCCAGCATTTT
TRBV30	-	TRBD1	TRBJ1-1	CAFTGEENTEAFF	TGTGCCTTTACAGGGGAAGAGAACACTGAAGCTTTCTTT
TRBV5-8	once	-	TRBJ1-1	CAAFPGVEAFF	TGTGCCGCGTTCCCCGGAGTTGAAGCTTTCTTT
TRBV6-1	-	TRBD1	TRBJ1-1	CASRLTGSEAFF	TGTGCCAGCAGGCTGACAGGGTCTGAAGCTTTCTTT
TRBV5-6	-	TRBD2	TRBJ2-7	CASSLPGTTYEQYF	TGTGCCAGCAGCCTCCCGGGGACTACCTACGAGCAGTACTTC
TRBV28	-	TRBD1	TRBJ1-2	CASSSGGGQGRYGYTF	TGTGCCAGCAGTTCTGGAGGAGGACAGGGAAGATATGGCTACACCTTC
TRBV6-5	-	-	TRBJ2-7	CASRDKAYEQYF	TGTGCCAGCAGAGACAAAGCCTACGAGCAGTACTTC
TRBV6-6	-	TRBD2	TRBJ2-7	CASSYVRGREQYF	TGTGCCAGCAGTTACGTGCGGGGGAGAGAGCAGTACTTC
TRBV28	-	-	TRBJ2-7	CASSFSSYEQYF	TGTGCCAGCAGTTTCAGTTCCTACGAGCAGTACTTC
TRBV27	-	-	TRBJ1-1	CASSLAGAGTEAFF	TGTGCCAGCAGTTTAGCGGGGGCGGGCACTGAAGCTTTCTTT
TRBV11-3	-	TRBD1	TRBJ1-3	CASSSGTGGNTIYF	TGTGCCAGCAGCTCCGGGACAGGGGGAAACACCATATATTTT
TRBV2	-	TRBD2	TRBJ2-1	CASRLLPLEGGSYNEQFF	TGTGCCAGCAGGCTTCTGCCACTAGAGGGAGGGTCCTACAATGAGCAGTTCTTC
TRBV6-5	-	TRBD1	TRBJ1-1	CASSLQGGTEAFF	TGTGCCAGCTCACTTCAGGGGGGCACTGAAGCTTTCTTT
TRBV11-2	-	TRBD2	TRBJ2-7	CASSGGLAGVYEQYF	TGTGCCAGCAGCGGGGGACTAGCGGGAGTTTACGAGCAGTACTTC
TRBV11-2	-	TRBD1	TRBJ1-3	CASSPWTGGSSSGNTIYF	TGTGCCAGCAGCCCGTGGACAGGGGGTTCGAGCTCTGGAAACACCATATATTTT
TRBV2	-	-	TRBJ1-1	CASSPLLFRRPRTFF	TGTGCCAGCAGTCCTCTATTGTTTCGCAGGCCCAGGACTTTCTTT
TRBV6-5	-	TRBD2	TRBJ2-3	CASSYGTSDTDTQYF	TGTGCCAGCAGTTACGGGACTAGCGACACAGATACGCAGTATTTT
TRBV6-1	-	TRBD1	TRBJ1-6	CASSELVHQDRDSPLHF	TGTGCCAGCAGTGAATTGGTACATCAGGACAGGGATTCACCCCTCCACTTT
TRBV5-6	once	-	TRBJ1-4	CATKGHPNEKLFF	TGTGCCACCAAGGGGCATCCTAATGAAAAACTGTTTTTT
TRBV6-5	-	-	TRBJ1-1	CASTWAPGAEAFF	TGTGCCAGCACTTGGGCGCCCGGCGCTGAAGCTTTCTTT
TRBV19	-	TRBD1	TRBJ1-2	CASSIVGQAFYGYTF	TGTGCCAGTAGTATAGTCGGACAGGCGTTCTATGGCTACACCTTC
TRBV6-1	-	-	TRBJ1-1	CASTRGGDTEAFF	TGTGCCAGCACCAGAGGAGGGGACACTGAAGCTTTCTTT
TRBV4-1	medium-sized	TRBD2	TRBJ2-7	CASSQDPEGRDEQYF	TGCGCCAGCAGCCAAGATCCCGAGGGGAGGGACGAGCAGTACTTC
TRBV5-4	-	-	TRBJ2-5	CASSLDRRQETQYF	TGTGCCAGCAGCTTGGACAGGAGACAAGAGACCCAGTACTTC
TRBV11-3	-	TRBD1	TRBJ2-5	CASSSGQGPETQYF	TGTGCCAGCAGCTCCGGACAGGGTCCAGAGACCCAGTACTTC
TRBV27	-	-	TRBJ1-5	CASRAGSSGNQPQHF	TGTGCCAGCAGAGCAGGGTCGTCGGGCAATCAGCCCCAGCATTTT
TRBV21-1	-	-	TRBJ1-4	CASRVIRAANEKLFF	TGTGCCAGCAGGGTGATCAGGGCAGCTAATGAAAAACTGTTTTTT
TRBV9	-	TRBD2	TRBJ2-2	CASSVGLAGGGRDTGELFF	TGTGCCAGCAGCGTCGGACTAGCGGGAGGGGGTCGCGACACCGGGGAGCTGTTTTTT
TRBV7-9	once	TRBD1	TRBJ2-3	CASSSGQGRYTDTQYF	TGTGCCAGCAGCTCTGGACAGGGCCGATACACAGATACGCAGTATTTT
TRBV6-1	-	-	TRBJ2-3	CASSGPLALSTDTQYF	TGTGCCAGCAGTGGCCCCCTAGCGCTTAGCACAGATACGCAGTATTTT